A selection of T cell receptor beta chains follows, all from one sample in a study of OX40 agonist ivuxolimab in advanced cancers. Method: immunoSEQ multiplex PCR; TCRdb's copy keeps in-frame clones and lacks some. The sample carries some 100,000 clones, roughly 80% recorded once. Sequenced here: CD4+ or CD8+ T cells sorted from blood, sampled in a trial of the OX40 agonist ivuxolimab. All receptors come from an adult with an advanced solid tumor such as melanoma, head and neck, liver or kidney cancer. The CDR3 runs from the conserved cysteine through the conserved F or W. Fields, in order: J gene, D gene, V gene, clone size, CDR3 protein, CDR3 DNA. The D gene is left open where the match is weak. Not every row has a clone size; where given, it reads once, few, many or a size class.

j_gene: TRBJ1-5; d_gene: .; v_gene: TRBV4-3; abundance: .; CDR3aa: CASSQDYGQPQHF; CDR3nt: TGCGCCAGCAGCCAAGATTACGGTCAGCCCCAGCATTTT
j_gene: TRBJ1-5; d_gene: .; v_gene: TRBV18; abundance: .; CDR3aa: CASSQTAQVKQPQHF; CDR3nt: TGTGCCAGCTCACAGACGGCGCAGGTTAAACAGCCCCAGCATTTT
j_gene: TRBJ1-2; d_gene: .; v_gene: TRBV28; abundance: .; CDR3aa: CASSFIHGGGGYGYTF; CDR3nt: TGTGCCAGCAGCTTCATACACGGGGGGGGCGGCTATGGCTACACCTTC
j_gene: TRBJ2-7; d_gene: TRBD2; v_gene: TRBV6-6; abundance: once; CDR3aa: CASSRASGGAGEQYF; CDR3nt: TGTGCCAGCAGTCGCGCTAGCGGGGGAGCGGGGGAGCAGTACTTC
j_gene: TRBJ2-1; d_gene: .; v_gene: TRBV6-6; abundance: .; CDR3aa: CASSQPNNEQFF; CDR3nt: TGTGCCAGCAGTCAACCAAACAATGAGCAGTTCTTC
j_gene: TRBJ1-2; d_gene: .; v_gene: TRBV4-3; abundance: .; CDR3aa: CASSQVATTNYGYTF; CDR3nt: TGCGCCAGCAGCCAGGTGGCGACCACTAACTATGGCTACACCTTC
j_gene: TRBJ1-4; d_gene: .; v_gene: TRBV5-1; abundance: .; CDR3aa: CASSTNIGEKLFF; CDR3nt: TGCGCCAGCAGTACCAATATAGGGGAAAAACTGTTTTTT
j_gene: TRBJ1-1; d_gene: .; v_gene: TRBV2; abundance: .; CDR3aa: CASRQQGVGRNEAFF; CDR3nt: TGTGCCAGCAGACAACAAGGGGTGGGACGTAATGAAGCTTTCTTT
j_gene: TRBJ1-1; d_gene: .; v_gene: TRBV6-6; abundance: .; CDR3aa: CASIRGRMNTEAFF; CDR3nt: TGTGCCAGCATCCGGGGACGTATGAACACTGAAGCTTTCTTT
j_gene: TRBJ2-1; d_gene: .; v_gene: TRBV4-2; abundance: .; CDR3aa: CASSQDVRVGNNEQFF; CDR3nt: TGTGCCAGCAGCCAAGACGTCAGGGTAGGGAACAATGAGCAGTTCTTC
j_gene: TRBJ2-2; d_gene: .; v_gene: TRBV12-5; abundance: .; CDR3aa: CASSLNTGELFF; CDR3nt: TGTGCCTCATCCCTGAACACCGGGGAGCTGTTTTTT
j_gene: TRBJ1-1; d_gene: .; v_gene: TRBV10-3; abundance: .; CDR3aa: CAISERQSNTEAFF; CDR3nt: TGTGCCATCAGTGAGCGTCAGTCGAACACTGAAGCTTTCTTT
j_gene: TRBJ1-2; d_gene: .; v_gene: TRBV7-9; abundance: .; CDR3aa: CASSLTSGRGLYGYTF; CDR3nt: TGTGCCAGCAGTCTTACGTCCGGACGGGGTTTATATGGCTACACCTTC
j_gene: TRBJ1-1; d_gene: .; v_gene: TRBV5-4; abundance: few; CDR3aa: CASSLRAANTEAFF; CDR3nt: TGTGCCAGCAGCTTGAGGGCAGCTAACACTGAAGCTTTCTTT
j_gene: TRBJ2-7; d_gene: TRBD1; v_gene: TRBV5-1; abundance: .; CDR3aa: CASSLNRDSRLLEQYF; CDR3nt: TGCGCCAGCAGCTTAAACCGGGACAGTCGTTTGTTAGAGCAGTACTTC
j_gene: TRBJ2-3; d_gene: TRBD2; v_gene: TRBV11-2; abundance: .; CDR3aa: CASSLRGGGRTDTQYF; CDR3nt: TGTGCCAGCAGCTTAAGAGGCGGGGGACGCACAGATACGCAGTATTTT
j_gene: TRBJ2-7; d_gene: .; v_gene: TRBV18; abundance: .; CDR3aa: CASSPGLTGAGREQYF; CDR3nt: TGTGCCAGCTCACCAGGGTTAACTGGGGCAGGGCGCGAGCAGTACTTC
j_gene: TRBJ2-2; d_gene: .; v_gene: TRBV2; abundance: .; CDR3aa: CASSERLTGELFF; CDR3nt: TGTGCCAGCAGTGAACGACTCACCGGGGAGCTGTTTTTT
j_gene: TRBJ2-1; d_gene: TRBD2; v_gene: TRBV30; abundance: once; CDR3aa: CAWSGGGNEQFF; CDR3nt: TGTGCCTGGAGTGGGGGGGGCAATGAGCAGTTCTTC
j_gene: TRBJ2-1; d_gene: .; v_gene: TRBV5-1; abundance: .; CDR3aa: CASKPASVDNEQFF; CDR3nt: TGCGCCAGCAAGCCCGCTAGCGTAGACAATGAGCAGTTCTTC
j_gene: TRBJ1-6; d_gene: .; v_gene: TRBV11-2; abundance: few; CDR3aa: CASSDTGLSSYNSPLHF; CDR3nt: TGTGCCAGCAGCGATACAGGGTTAAGCTCCTATAATTCACCCCTCCACTTT
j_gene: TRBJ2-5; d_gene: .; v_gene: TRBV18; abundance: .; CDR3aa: CASSITGTPQETQYF; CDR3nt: TGTGCCAGCTCAATAACCGGGACTCCTCAAGAGACCCAGTACTTC
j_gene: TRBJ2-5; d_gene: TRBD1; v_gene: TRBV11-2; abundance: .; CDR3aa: CASSRDREETQYF; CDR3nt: TGTGCCAGCAGCCGGGACAGGGAAGAGACCCAGTACTTC
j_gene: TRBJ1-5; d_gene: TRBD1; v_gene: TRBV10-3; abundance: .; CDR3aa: CATGGTGLNQPRHF; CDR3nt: TGTGCCACCGGGGGGACAGGCCTCAATCAGCCCCGGCATTTT
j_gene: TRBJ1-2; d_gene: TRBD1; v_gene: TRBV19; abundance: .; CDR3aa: CASSRLTGGLGYTF; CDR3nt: TGTGCCAGTAGTCGGTTGACAGGGGGCCTTGGCTACACCTTC
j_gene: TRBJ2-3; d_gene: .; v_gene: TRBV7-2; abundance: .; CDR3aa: CASSFNFRGTTDTQYF; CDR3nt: TGTGCCAGCAGCTTTAATTTCAGGGGAACGACAGATACGCAGTATTTT
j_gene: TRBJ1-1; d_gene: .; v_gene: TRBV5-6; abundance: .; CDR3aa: CASSVSGINTEAFF; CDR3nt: TGTGCCAGCAGCGTTTCGGGGATTAACACTGAAGCTTTCTTT
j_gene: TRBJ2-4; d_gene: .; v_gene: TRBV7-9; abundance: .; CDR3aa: CASSPGLAKNIQYF; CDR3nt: TGTGCCAGCAGCCCAGGGTTAGCCAAAAACATTCAGTACTTC
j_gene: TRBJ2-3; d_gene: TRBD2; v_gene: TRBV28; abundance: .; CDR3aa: CASLAGHTDTQYF; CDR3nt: TGTGCCAGTTTAGCGGGGCACACAGATACGCAGTATTTT
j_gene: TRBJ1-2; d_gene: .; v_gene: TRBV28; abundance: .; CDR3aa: CASKEGLYGYTF; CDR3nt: TGTGCCAGCAAAGAAGGCCTCTATGGCTACACCTTC
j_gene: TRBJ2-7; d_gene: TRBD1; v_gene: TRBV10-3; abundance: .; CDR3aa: CAISLAGGRQYF; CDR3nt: TGTGCCATCAGTCTCGCAGGGGGCCGGCAGTACTTC
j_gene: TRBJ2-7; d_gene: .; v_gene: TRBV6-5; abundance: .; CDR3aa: CASSYRGPGKGYEQYF; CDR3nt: TGTGCCAGCAGTTACCGCGGACCGGGGAAAGGCTACGAGCAGTACTTC
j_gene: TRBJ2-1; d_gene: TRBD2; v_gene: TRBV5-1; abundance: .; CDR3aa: CASSLAAGGLYNEQFF; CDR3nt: TGCGCCAGCAGCTTGGCAGCGGGGGGCCTATACAATGAGCAGTTCTTC
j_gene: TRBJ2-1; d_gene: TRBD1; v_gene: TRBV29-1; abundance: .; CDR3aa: CSVDHRDRGINEQFF; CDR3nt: TGCAGCGTTGACCACCGGGACAGGGGGATCAATGAGCAGTTCTTC
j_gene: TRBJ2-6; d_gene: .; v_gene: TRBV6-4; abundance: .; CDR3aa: CASSDSRGSLSGANVLTF; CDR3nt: TGTGCCAGCAGTGATTCGAGGGGGTCCCTCTCTGGGGCCAACGTCCTGACTTTC
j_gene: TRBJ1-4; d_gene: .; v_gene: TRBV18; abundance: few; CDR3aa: CASSLMAKELFF; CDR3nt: TGTGCCAGCTCCCTGATGGCGAAGGAACTGTTTTTT
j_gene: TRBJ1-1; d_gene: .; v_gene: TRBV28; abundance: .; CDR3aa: CATTGWTEAFF; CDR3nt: TGTGCCACCACGGGGTGGACTGAAGCTTTCTTT
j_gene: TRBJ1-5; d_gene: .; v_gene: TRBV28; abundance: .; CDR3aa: CASSLSQGIAQPQHF; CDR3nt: TGTGCCAGCAGTTTAAGCCAGGGGATAGCTCAGCCCCAGCATTTT
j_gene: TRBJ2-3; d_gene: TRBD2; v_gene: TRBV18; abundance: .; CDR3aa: CASSWGTSGNRSTQYF; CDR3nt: TGTGCCAGCTCATGGGGGACTAGCGGGAATAGGTCTACGCAGTATTTT
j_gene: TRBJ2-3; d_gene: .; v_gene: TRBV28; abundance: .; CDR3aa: CASSPPVGTSTDTQYF; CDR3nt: TGTGCCAGCAGTCCCCCCGTGGGCACCAGCACAGATACGCAGTATTTT
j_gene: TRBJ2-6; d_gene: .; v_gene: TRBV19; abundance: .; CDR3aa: CASRRGSSSGANVLTF; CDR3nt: TGTGCCAGTAGGAGAGGCAGTTCCTCTGGGGCCAACGTCCTGACTTTC
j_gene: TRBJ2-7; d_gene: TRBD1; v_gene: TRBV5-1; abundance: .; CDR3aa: CASSLSGQGYEQYF; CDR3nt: TGCGCCAGCAGCTTGTCGGGACAGGGCTACGAGCAGTACTTC
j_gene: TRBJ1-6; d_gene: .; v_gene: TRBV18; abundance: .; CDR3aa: CASSRTDYNSPLHF; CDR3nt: TGTGCCAGCTCGCGGACAGACTATAATTCACCCCTCCACTTT
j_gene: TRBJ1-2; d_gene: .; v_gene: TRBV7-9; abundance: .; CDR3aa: CASSLETSSGYTF; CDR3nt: TGTGCCAGCAGCTTAGAGACTAGCAGTGGCTACACCTTC